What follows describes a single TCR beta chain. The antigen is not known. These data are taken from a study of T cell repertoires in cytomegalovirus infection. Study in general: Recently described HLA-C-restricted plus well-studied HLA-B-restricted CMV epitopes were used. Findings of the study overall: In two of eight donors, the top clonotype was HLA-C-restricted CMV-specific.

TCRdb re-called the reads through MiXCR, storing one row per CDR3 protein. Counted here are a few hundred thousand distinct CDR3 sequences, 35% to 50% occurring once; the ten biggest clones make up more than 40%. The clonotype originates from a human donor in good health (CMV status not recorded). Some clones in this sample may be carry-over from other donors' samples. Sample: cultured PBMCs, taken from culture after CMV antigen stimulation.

The CDR3 DNA reads as TGTGCCAGCAGTCTCAACCCCTCCCTAGCCAAAAACATTCAGTACTTC. It specifies CASSLNPSLAKNIQYF. This chain links TRBV6-2 or TRBV6-3 with TRBJ2-4; D call uncertain. Germline-derived CDR1 and CDR2 are MNHEY and SVGEGT. Trimming left V 5 bases short and J 0 bases short, with 14 bases between. The CDR3 length is 16 residues.